The sequence of this T cell receptor beta chain was determined in a study of post-analysis software for immune sequencing data. Whole-study findings and limits: Relative to controls, patients with multiple sclerosis showed significantly lower normalized Chao1 diversity. Patients had higher frequencies than controls of about five TRBV segments, including TRBV5-6, TRBV5-1 and TRBV20-1.

Points on this clonotype: The antigen is not known.

Unique molecular identifiers featured in each of the TCR beta cDNA libraries. Using its own MiXCR run on the PCR reads, TCRdb lists one record per CDR3 protein. Among 650,000 to 850,000 distinct CDR3 sequences listed, 53% were seen once. Trimming stripped 5 bases from V and 5 bases from J, with 16 bases between. Germline CDR1 SGHAT, CDR2 FQNNGV. This CDR3 region has 15 residues. This clonotype was sampled from a girl under 18 with multiple sclerosis. The chain has TRBV11-2 and TRBJ2-1, with D tentatively TRBD1 (6 bases). Source material: blood. The CDR3 region is CASSLLVGADNEQFF. CDR3 in DNA: TGTGCCAGCAGCCTACTAGTGGGGGCCGACAATGAGCAGTTCTTC.